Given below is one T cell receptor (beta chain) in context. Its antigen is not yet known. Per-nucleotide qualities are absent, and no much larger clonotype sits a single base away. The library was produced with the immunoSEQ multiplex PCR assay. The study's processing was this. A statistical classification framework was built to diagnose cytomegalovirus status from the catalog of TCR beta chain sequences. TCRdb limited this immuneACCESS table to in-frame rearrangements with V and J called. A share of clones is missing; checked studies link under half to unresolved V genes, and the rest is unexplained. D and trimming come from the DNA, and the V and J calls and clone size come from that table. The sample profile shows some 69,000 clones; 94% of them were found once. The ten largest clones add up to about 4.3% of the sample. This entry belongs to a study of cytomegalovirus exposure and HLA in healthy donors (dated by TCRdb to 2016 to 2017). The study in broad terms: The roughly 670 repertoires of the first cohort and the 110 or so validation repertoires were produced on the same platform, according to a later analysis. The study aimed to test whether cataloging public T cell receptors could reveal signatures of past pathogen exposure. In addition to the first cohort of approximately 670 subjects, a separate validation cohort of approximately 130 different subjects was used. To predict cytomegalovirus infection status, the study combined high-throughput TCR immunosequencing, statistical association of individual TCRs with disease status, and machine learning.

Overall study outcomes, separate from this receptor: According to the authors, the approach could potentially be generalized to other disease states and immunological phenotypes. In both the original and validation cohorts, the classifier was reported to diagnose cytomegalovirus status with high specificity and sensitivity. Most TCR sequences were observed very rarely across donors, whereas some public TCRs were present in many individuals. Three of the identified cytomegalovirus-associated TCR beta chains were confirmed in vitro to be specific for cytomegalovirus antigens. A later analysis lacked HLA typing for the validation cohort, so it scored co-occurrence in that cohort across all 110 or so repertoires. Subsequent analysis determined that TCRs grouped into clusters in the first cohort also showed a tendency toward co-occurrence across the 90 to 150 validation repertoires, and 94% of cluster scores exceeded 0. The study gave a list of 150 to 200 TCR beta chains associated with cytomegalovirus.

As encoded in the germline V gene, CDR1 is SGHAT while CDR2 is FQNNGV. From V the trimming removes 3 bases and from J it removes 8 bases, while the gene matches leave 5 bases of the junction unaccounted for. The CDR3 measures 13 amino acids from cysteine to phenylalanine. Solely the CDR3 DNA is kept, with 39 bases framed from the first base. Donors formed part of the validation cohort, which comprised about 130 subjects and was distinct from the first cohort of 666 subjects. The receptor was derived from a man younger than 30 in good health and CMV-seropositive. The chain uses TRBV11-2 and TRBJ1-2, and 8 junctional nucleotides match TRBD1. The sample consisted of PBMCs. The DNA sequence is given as TGTGCCAGCAGCTTTACAGGGGGGGGCGGCTACACCTTC. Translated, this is CASSFTGGGGYTF.